This record covers a single T cell receptor beta chain. Its target is not known. The data are from a study of shared clonotypes between healthy human individuals. Study results and caveats: Non-shared clonotypes had lower generation probabilities than clonotypes shared by all four sorted-subset donors.

The V end lost 5 bases, the J end lost 0 bases, and 15 bases lay between the germline ends. The CDR3 contains 16 residues. CDR1 and CDR2 (germline): SGHVS, FQNEAQ. Genomic DNA from each subset was divided evenly over several immunoSEQ plates. Replicate PCRs run on sorted subsets employed around 200 ng DNA, roughly 30,000 T cell genomes. Generated by immunoSEQ multiplex PCR, the TCRdb table keeps only in-frame clones and is missing some. Among around 600,000 clones listed, 95% to 98% were seen once. Naive-designated CD8 cells lacked CD45RO, were positively enriched for CCR7, and omitted terminally differentiated effector memory CD45RA+ cells.

The clonotype originates from a man under 40 in good health. The chain uses TRBV7-8 and TRBJ2-3; D is unclear. Sequencing used naive CD8+ T cells sorted from blood. This CDR3 reads CASSPGRATSTDTQYF. The CDR3, as DNA: TGTGCCAGCAGCCCCGGACGAGCGACTAGCACAGATACGCAGTATTTT.